This TCR beta chain originates from a study of blood T cell repertoires in COVID-19. Original processing notes: Reference gene primer amplification gave estimated nucleated cell counts. Using immunoSEQ multiplex PCR, the repertoire was profiled, and TCRdb retains in-frame clones only, with some absent. V, J and clone size derive from that table, while D and trimming were established from the DNA sequence. The sample carries about 180,000 clones, 86% recorded once. Living in 24 US areas, the participants were between 18 and 89 years of age. Recovered status applied to Cohort 3 donors who had two consecutive negative PCRs. It also applied to those with clearance or with symptom resolution. The TCR was taken from a woman in her thirties who had recovered from COVID-19. Sequenced sample: PBMCs or T cells enriched from blood (not recorded which).

The CDR3 reads CATAEATNEKLFF. CDR3 coding DNA: TGTGCCACCGCCGAGGCAACTAATGAAAAACTGTTTTTT. J is TRBJ1-4 and V is TRBV15; the D is unclear. The CDR3 covers 13 residues. Trimming shortened V by 8 bases and J by 0 bases, and 7 bases separated the two germline ends. From germline, CDR1 is LNHNV and CDR2 YYDKDF (reference sequence).